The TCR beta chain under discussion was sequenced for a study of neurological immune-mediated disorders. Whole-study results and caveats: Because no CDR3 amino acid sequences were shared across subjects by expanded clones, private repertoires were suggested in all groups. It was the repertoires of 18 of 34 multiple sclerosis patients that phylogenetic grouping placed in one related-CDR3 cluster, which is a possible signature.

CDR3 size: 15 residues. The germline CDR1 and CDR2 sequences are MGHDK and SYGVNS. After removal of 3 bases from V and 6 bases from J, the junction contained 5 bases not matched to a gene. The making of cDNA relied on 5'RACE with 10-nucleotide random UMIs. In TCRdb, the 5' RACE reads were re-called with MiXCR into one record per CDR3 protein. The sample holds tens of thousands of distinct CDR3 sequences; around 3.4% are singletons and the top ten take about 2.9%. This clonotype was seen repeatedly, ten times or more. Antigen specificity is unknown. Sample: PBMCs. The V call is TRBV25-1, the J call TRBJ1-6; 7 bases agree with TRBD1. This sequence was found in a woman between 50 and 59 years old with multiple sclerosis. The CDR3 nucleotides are TGTGCCAGCAGTGACGCACAGGGGAGTAATTCACCCCTCCACTTT. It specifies CASSDAQGSNSPLHF.